The entry below gives a single T cell receptor beta chain sequence along with its context. Its antigen is still unknown. The data belong to a study of PD-1 blockade in classical Hodgkin lymphoma. Study-wide points: Exclusion applied to patients who initiated nivolumab less than 1 year following ASCT.

Trimming cost V 1 base and J 4 bases, with 13 bases left between them. This CDR3 has 15 residues. Germline CDR1 and CDR2: MNHEY and SMNVEV (reference sequence). TCRdb's copy holds only in-frame clones and misses some; the assay was immunoSEQ multiplex PCR. The sample includes tens of thousands of clones, 55% to 75% of them seen just once. Brentuximab vedotin exposure varied among the patients, all of whom had relapsed after autologous stem cell transplantation. The best responses consisted of complete response, partial response or progressive disease. The receptor comes from a human donor with classical Hodgkin lymphoma. The sample consisted of peripheral blood mononuclear cells (PBMCs), taken at baseline. V usage is TRBV27 and J usage is TRBJ1-2; no firm D call. As DNA, the CDR3 is TGTGCCAGCAGTTTATTTGGGAGTCTAACCTATGGCTACACCTTC. It translates to CASSLFGSLTYGYTF.